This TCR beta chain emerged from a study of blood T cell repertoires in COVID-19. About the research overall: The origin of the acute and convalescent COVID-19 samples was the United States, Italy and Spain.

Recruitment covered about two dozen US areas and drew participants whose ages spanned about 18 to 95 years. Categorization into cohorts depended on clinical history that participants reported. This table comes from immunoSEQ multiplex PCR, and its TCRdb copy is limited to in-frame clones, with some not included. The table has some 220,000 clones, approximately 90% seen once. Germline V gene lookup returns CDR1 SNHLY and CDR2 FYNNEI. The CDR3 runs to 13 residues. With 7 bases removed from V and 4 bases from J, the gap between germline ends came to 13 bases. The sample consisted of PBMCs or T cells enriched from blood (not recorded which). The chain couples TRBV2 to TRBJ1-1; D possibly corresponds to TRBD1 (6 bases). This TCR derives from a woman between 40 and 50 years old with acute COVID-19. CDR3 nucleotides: TGTGCCAGCATAAATGGGGGCCCCACTGAAGCTTTCTTT. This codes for CASINGGPTEAFF.